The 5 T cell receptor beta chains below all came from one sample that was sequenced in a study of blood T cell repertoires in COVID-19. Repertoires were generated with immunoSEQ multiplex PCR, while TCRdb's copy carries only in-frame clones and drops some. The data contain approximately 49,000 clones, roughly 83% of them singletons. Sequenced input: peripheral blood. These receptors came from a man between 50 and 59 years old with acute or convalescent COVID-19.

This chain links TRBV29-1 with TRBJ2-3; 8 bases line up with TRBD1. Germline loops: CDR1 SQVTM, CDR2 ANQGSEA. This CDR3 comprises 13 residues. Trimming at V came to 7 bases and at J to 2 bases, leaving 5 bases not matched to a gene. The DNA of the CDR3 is TGCAGCGGTGGGACAGGCCCCACAGATACGCAGTATTTT. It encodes CSGGTGPTDTQYF.

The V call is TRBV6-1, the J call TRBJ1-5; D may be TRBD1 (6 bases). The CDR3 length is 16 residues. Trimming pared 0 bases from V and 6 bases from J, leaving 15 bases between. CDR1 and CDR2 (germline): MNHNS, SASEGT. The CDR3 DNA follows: TGTGCCAGCAGTGAAGCGGGGGGGGGCGACGGTCAGCCCCAGCATTTT. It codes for CASSEAGGGDGQPQHF.

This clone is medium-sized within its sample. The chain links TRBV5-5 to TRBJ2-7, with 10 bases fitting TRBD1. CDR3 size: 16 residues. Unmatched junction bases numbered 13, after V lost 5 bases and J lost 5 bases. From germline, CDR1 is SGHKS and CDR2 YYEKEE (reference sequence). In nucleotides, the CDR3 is TGTGCCAGCAGAGGTTTCCCGGGACAGGGGACCGACGAGCAGTACTTC. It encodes CASRGFPGQGTDEQYF.

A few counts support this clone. The CDR3 DNA reads as TGTGCTAGTGGGGGGCCAGCGGGAGGTGGAACCGGGGAGCTGTTTTTT. Residues: CASGGPAGGGTGELFF. The rearrangement uses TRBV12-5 and TRBJ2-2; 9 bases are shared with TRBD2. This CDR3 contains 16 residues. The germline gives CDR1 LGHNT, CDR2 FRNRAP. V dropped 6 bases and J dropped 5; count of bases not matched to a gene: 10.

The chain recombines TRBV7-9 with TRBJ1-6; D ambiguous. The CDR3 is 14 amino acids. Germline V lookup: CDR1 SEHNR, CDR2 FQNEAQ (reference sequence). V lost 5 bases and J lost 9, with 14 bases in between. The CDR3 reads CASSPGVAISPLHF. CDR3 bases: TGTGCCAGCAGCCCGGGTGTTGCAATTTCACCCCTCCACTTT.